Listed below are T cell receptor beta chains from one sample, sequenced in a study of human T cells and chemical hapten exposure. TCRdb re-derived calls from the RACE reads in MiXCR, one entry per CDR3 protein. The sample holds over 65,000 distinct CDR3 sequences, under 14% seen once. The source material was whole blood, sampled in connection with sensitization to the hapten diphenylcyclopropenone (DPC). The receptor set was obtained from a man aged 18 to 30 with alopecia areata. Some clones in this sample may be carry-over from other donors' samples. The CDR3 runs from the conserved cysteine through the conserved F or W. The order of the fields is D gene, clone size, J gene, V gene, CDR3 protein, CDR3 DNA. The D gene is left open where the match is weak. A row's size may be missing; if present it is once, few, many or a size class.

TRBD1,many,TRBJ2-2,TRBV12-3/TRBV12-4,CASSLGQTTGELFF,TGTGCCAGCAGTTTGGGACAGACAACCGGGGAGCTGTTTTTT
TRBD2,few,TRBJ2-5,TRBV4-3,CASSRGLAGIGEETQYF,TGCGCCAGCAGCCGAGGACTAGCGGGGATAGGGGAAGAGACCCAGTACTTC
.,many,TRBJ2-3,TRBV2,CASSEKLDTQYF,TGTGCCAGCAGTGAAAAGTTGGATACGCAGTATTTT
.,.,TRBJ2-1,TRBV7-6,CASSLKAGYSYNEQFF,TGTGCCAGCAGCTTAAAAGCCGGCTACTCCTACAATGAGCAGTTCTTC
.,few,TRBJ2-5,TRBV7-9,CASSLVGAGETQYF,TGTGCCAGCAGCTTGGTGGGGGCCGGGGAGACCCAGTACTTC
.,.,TRBJ2-3,TRBV5-1,CASSLDGASTDTQYF,TGCGCCAGCAGCTTGGATGGGGCGAGCACAGATACGCAGTATTTT
.,many,TRBJ1-4,TRBV7-9,CASSLTGVNEKLFF,TGTGCCAGCAGCTTAACGGGGGTGAATGAAAAACTGTTTTTT
.,.,TRBJ2-4,TRBV6-2/TRBV6-3,CASSLHIQNIQYF,TGTGCCAGCAGTTTACATATTCAGAACATTCAGTACTTC
.,.,TRBJ1-6,TRBV5-5,CASVGGRSYNSPLHF,TGTGCCAGCGTTGGGGGGCGCTCCTATAATTCACCCCTCCACTTT
.,.,TRBJ2-2,TRBV7-9,CASREGNTGELFF,TGTGCCAGCAGAGAGGGGAACACCGGGGAGCTGTTTTTT
TRBD2,.,TRBJ2-5,TRBV20-1,CSAKAGAPQETQYF,TGCAGTGCCAAAGCGGGGGCCCCCCAAGAGACCCAGTACTTC
.,.,TRBJ2-7,TRBV29-1,CSVVRGYEQYF,TGCAGCGTTGTTAGGGGCTACGAGCAGTACTTC
.,many,TRBJ1-5,TRBV29-1,CSATHGGENQPQHF,TGCAGCGCTACGCACGGTGGGGAAAATCAGCCCCAGCATTTT
TRBD2,many,TRBJ2-7,TRBV4-1,CASSHAGDYEQYF,TGCGCCAGCAGCCACGCGGGAGACTACGAGCAGTACTTC
TRBD1,.,TRBJ2-2,TRBV20-1,CSAHRDRENGELFF,TGCAGTGCCCACCGGGACAGGGAAAACGGGGAGCTGTTTTTT
.,.,TRBJ2-5,TRBV6-5,CASRQQETQYF,TGTGCCAGTAGACAGCAAGAGACCCAGTACTTC
.,many,TRBJ2-2,TRBV3-1,CASRPIGSTGELFF,TGTGCCAGCAGACCCATAGGGAGCACCGGGGAGCTGTTTTTT
TRBD1,many,TRBJ1-4,TRBV7-9,CASRSDRFDEKLFF,TGTGCCAGCAGATCGGACAGGTTCGATGAAAAACTGTTTTTT
.,.,TRBJ2-7,TRBV2,CASSTGMEQYF,TGTGCCAGCAGCACAGGGATGGAGCAGTACTTC
.,many,TRBJ2-3,TRBV19,CASSPRGDTQYF,TGTGCCAGTAGTCCCCGGGGGGATACGCAGTATTTT
.,.,TRBJ1-4,TRBV7-9,CASSLGLEKLFF,TGTGCCAGCAGCTTGGGACTGGAAAAACTGTTTTTT
.,.,TRBJ2-3,TRBV9,CASSVWGLKAGTDTQYF,TGTGCCAGCAGCGTATGGGGCCTGAAAGCGGGCACAGATACGCAGTATTTT
.,.,TRBJ1-1,TRBV29-1,CSVEAMNTEAFF,TGCAGCGTTGAGGCCATGAACACTGAAGCTTTCTTT
TRBD1,few,TRBJ1-6,TRBV12-3/TRBV12-4,CASSFNRGASPLHF,TGTGCCAGCAGTTTTAACAGGGGGGCCTCACCCCTCCACTTT
.,many,TRBJ2-2,TRBV4-1,CASSLRTERAGELFF,TGCGCCAGCAGCCTCCGGACAGAGCGGGCCGGGGAGCTGTTTTTT
TRBD1,.,TRBJ2-1,TRBV6-5,CASRGQVHEQFF,TGTGCCAGCAGGGGACAGGTCCATGAGCAGTTCTTC
.,few,TRBJ2-1,TRBV6-2/TRBV6-3,CASSYSGTADGNEQFF,TGTGCCAGCAGTTATAGCGGGACAGCGGATGGAAATGAGCAGTTCTTC
.,many,TRBJ2-7,TRBV20-1,CSAPRGDPYEQYF,TGCAGTGCCCCACGGGGTGACCCCTACGAGCAGTACTTC
.,.,TRBJ2-4,TRBV7-9,CASSFWWFREGSKNIQYF,TGTGCCAGCAGCTTCTGGTGGTTCAGGGAAGGTTCCAAAAACATTCAGTACTTC
.,few,TRBJ1-5,TRBV7-6,CASSSATGSSNQPQHF,TGTGCCAGCAGCTCCGCTACGGGGAGTAGCAATCAGCCCCAGCATTTT
.,.,TRBJ2-2,TRBV7-2,CASSSEGSLNTGELFF,TGTGCCAGCAGCTCCGAAGGCTCCCTGAACACCGGGGAGCTGTTTTTT
.,many,TRBJ1-5,TRBV7-2,CASSLNMGLNQPQHF,TGTGCCAGCAGCTTAAATATGGGACTCAATCAGCCCCAGCATTTT
TRBD2,.,TRBJ2-7,TRBV7-9,CASSSGGHSEQYF,TGTGCCAGCAGCTCGGGAGGTCACAGCGAGCAGTACTTC
.,many,TRBJ1-5,TRBV20-1,CSASSPGVVGQPQHF,TGCAGTGCTTCATCTCCGGGGGTGGTCGGTCAGCCCCAGCATTTT
.,many,TRBJ2-1,TRBV6-2/TRBV6-3,CASSNPYPDEQFF,TGTGCCAGCAGTAACCCCTACCCCGATGAGCAGTTCTTC
TRBD1,few,TRBJ1-4,TRBV29-1,CSAKTGDNEKLFF,TGCAGCGCCAAGACAGGGGACAATGAAAAACTGTTTTTT
.,.,TRBJ1-1,TRBV6-2/TRBV6-3,CASSYVYGTEAFF,TGTGCCAGCAGTTACGTCTACGGCACTGAAGCTTTCTTT
.,many,TRBJ1-1,TRBV9,CASRPTEAFF,TGTGCCAGCAGACCCACTGAAGCTTTCTTT
.,.,TRBJ2-7,TRBV27,CASSWGPQSYEQYF,TGTGCCAGCAGCTGGGGACCCCAATCCTACGAGCAGTACTTC
.,few,TRBJ2-7,TRBV4-2,CASSQGMIMTADHYEQYF,TGTGCCAGCAGCCAAGGGATGATTATGACAGCCGACCATTACGAGCAGTACTTC
.,many,TRBJ1-1,TRBV28,CASSLRAMNTEAFF,TGTGCCAGCAGTTTACGCGCTATGAACACTGAAGCTTTCTTT
.,many,TRBJ2-5,TRBV7-9,CASSLMGETQYF,TGTGCCAGCAGTTTGATGGGAGAGACCCAGTACTTC
.,.,TRBJ1-2,TRBV11-1,CASSLRTADGYTF,TGTGCCAGCAGCTTACGGACGGCGGATGGCTACACCTTC
.,.,TRBJ2-5,TRBV11-2,CASSLENGGEAQETQYF,TGTGCCAGCAGCTTAGAAAACGGCGGGGAAGCCCAAGAGACCCAGTACTTC
.,many,TRBJ2-5,TRBV15,CATSRPRGQIQETQYF,TGTGCCACCAGCAGGCCTCGAGGACAGATACAAGAGACCCAGTACTTC
.,many,TRBJ2-2,TRBV6-2/TRBV6-3,CASSYARGSDTGELFF,TGTGCCAGCAGTTACGCCAGGGGCTCAGACACCGGGGAGCTGTTTTTT
TRBD1,few,TRBJ1-1,TRBV27,CASSFLTGGNTEAFF,TGTGCCAGCAGTTTCTTGACAGGGGGCAACACTGAAGCTTTCTTT
.,many,TRBJ2-5,TRBV7-9,CASSLPGREYF,TGTGCCAGCAGCCTCCCGGGACGCGAGTACTTC
TRBD1,many,TRBJ2-1,TRBV27,CASRRQGPNNEQFF,TGTGCCAGCAGGAGACAGGGGCCAAACAATGAGCAGTTCTTC
TRBD1,few,TRBJ2-3,TRBV20-1,CSARPLGGQGTDTQYF,TGCAGTGCTAGACCTCTAGGGGGCCAGGGCACAGATACGCAGTATTTT
.,few,TRBJ2-5,TRBV6-1,CASRNSRALKETQYF,TGTGCCAGCAGGAATTCAAGGGCTCTGAAAGAGACCCAGTACTTC
TRBD1,many,TRBJ1-2,TRBV6-2/TRBV6-3,CASSHGQGDGYTF,TGTGCCAGCAGCCACGGACAGGGTGACGGCTACACCTTC
.,once,TRBJ1-1,TRBV4-1,CASSQDRGEDEAFF,TGCGCCAGCAGCCAAGATAGAGGTGAAGATGAAGCTTTCTTT
.,few,TRBJ2-6,TRBV20-1,CSASGGWGSSGANVLTF,TGCAGTGCTAGTGGAGGGTGGGGTAGCTCTGGGGCCAACGTCCTGACTTTC
.,.,TRBJ1-6,TRBV12-5,CASGLGQHNSPLHF,TGTGCTAGTGGTTTAGGGCAGCATAATTCACCCCTCCACTTT
.,few,TRBJ2-5,TRBV11-2,CASSPRPPYF,TGTGCCAGCAGCCCCCGACCCCCGTACTTC
.,many,TRBJ1-6,TRBV27,CASSGHYNSPLHF,TGTGCCAGCAGCGGACATTATAATTCACCCCTCCACTTT
.,.,TRBJ1-5,TRBV6-1,CASSLSWTKAVAQHF,TGTGCCAGCAGCTTGTCCTGGACAAAGGCGGTGGCCCAGCATTTT
.,.,TRBJ1-1,TRBV6-1,CASKAGQDRGRTEAFF,TGTGCCAGCAAGGCAGGACAAGATCGGGGGCGCACTGAAGCTTTCTTT
.,.,TRBJ1-1,TRBV7-2,CASSLEGTNTEAFF,TGTGCCAGCTCGTTAGAGGGGACGAACACTGAAGCTTTCTTT